Given below is one T cell receptor (beta chain) in context. Its antigen remains unknown. This sample stems from a study of STAT5B mutations in CD4+ large granular lymphocyte leukemia. This was a survey-level run. Data came from immunoSEQ multiplex PCR; TCRdb stores just in-frame clones and leaves some out. This table holds around 30,000 clones, about four fifths found once. Study findings and constraints: Without HLA matching, higher CD4+ than CD8+ T-LGLL clonality could reflect small sample size. Roughly 27% of private leukemic clonotypes occurred rarely in other patients' non-leukemic repertoires.

Germline assignment: CDR1 SGHRS and CDR2 YFSETQ. V was cut by 4 bases and J by 1 base, with 12 bases left in between. The CDR3 runs 15 residues. The receptor was derived from a human donor in good health. Sequenced sample: CD4+ T cells from blood buffy coats. V and J are TRBV5-1 and TRBJ2-1; D is unclear. CDR3 amino acids: CASSPLDGSYNEQFF. CDR3 DNA sequence: TGCGCCAGCAGCCCCTTGGACGGTTCCTACAATGAGCAGTTCTTC.